Following are 19 T cell receptor beta chains from one sample sequenced in a study of cytomegalovirus exposure and HLA in healthy donors. In the PCR, 60 Vbeta and 13 Jbeta primers were used. Here immunoSEQ multiplex PCR was the method, and the copy in TCRdb shows in-frame clones only, minus some. The table lists 150,000 or so clones. Sample: PBMCs. The receptors were gathered from a woman aged 50 to 60 in good health and CMV-seronegative.

The chain uses TRBV7-9 and TRBJ1-2; TRBD1 agrees at 7 bases. With 2 bases clipped from V and 3 bases from J, the junction kept 9 bases outside the gene matches. CDR1 SEHNR and CDR2 FQNEAQ come from the germline V gene (reference sequence). This CDR3 comprises 16 residues. The CDR3 sequence: CASSLSLGQADYGYTF. The CDR3 DNA reads as TGTGCCAGCAGCTTAAGCCTCGGACAGGCGGACTATGGCTACACCTTC.

J is TRBJ2-3 and V is TRBV30, with 8 bases lining up with TRBD1. CDR3 length: 16 residues. After removal of 6 bases from V and 7 bases from J, the junction contained 18 bases not matched to a gene. Germline lookup yields CDR1 GTSNPN and CDR2 SVGIG (reference sequence). The DNA of the CDR3 is TGTGCCTGTCGTCCCCGGGACAGGTCCTTTTCTAATACGCAGTATTTT. It translates to CACRPRDRSFSNTQYF.

The V gene is TRBV9, the J gene TRBJ2-2; 7 nucleotides line up with TRBD2. Germline V CDR1 and CDR2: SGDLS, YYNGEE. The CDR3 is made up of 17 amino acids. The J segment lost 1 base and the V segment lost 0 bases, leaving 6 bases of the junction unmatched. CDR3 coding DNA: TGTGCCAGCAGCGTAGTTGGGGCGGGAGTGAACACCGGGGAGCTGTTTTTT. It specifies CASSVVGAGVNTGELFF.

This rearrangement joins TRBV9 to TRBJ2-3; the D is unclear. CDR1 is SGDLS, CDR2 YYNGEE, per germline. Trimming removed 5 bases at V and 2 bases at J, with 12 bases between. CDR3 length equals 14 residues. The CDR3 nucleotides are TGTGCCAGCAGGCGGAGCGCTAACACAGATACGCAGTATTTT. Its translation is CASRRSANTDTQYF.

The chain employs TRBV15 and TRBJ2-2; TRBD1 matches at 10 bases. The germline gives CDR1 LNHNV, CDR2 YYDKDF (reference sequence). The CDR3 loop spans 18 amino acids. Trimming at V came to 8 bases and at J to 0 bases, leaving 12 bases not matched to a gene. The CDR3 nucleotides read TGTGCCACCGTGAGGGACAGGGGATCCAATCCGAACACCGGGGAGCTGTTTTTT. It encodes CATVRDRGSNPNTGELFF.

The chain recombines TRBV5-6 with TRBJ2-2, with 7 bases that match TRBD2. In germline, CDR1 is SGHDT, CDR2 YYEEEE. The CDR3 loop spans 15 amino acids. V shed 1 base, J shed 4 bases, and the junction held 4 bases outside the gene matches. CDR3 DNA sequence: TGTGCCAGCAGCTTGAACGGGGGGACCACCGGGGAGCTGTTTTTT. Translation: CASSLNGGTTGELFF.

The chain is built from TRBV30 and TRBJ1-5, with 9 bases fitting TRBD1. V shed 3 bases, J shed 4 bases, and the junction held 4 bases outside the gene matches. This CDR3 has 14 amino acids. Germline V gene data show CDR1 as GTSNPN and CDR2 as SVGIG (reference sequence). In nucleotides, the CDR3 is TGTGCCTGGAGGGGGACAGGGTTTAATCAGCCCCAGCATTTT. Amino acid sequence: CAWRGTGFNQPQHF.

The chain employs TRBV4-1 and TRBJ2-4; D possibly corresponds to TRBD2 (5 bases). The CDR3 spans 15 residues. Germline-derived CDR1 and CDR2 are MGHRA and YSYEKL. V dropped 0 bases and J dropped 8 bases, with 14 bases sitting between them. The CDR3, as DNA: TGCGCCAGCAGCCAAGATCGAATCCGGGGAGACATTCAGTACTTC. It yields the protein CASSQDRIRGDIQYF.

Notes on this clone: Other DNA sequences in this sample translate to the same CDR3. V usage is TRBV5-1 and J usage is TRBJ1-2, with D perhaps matching TRBD1 (5 bases). The V end was cut by 4 bases, the J end by 1 base, with 8 bases between. The V gene's germline CDR1 is SGHRS and CDR2 YFSETQ. The CDR3 sequence is 13 residues long. This CDR3 is CASSLQGNYGYTF. In DNA form, the CDR3 reads TGCGCCAGCAGCCTCCAGGGTAACTATGGCTACACCTTC. Complete variable domain (other parts from reference TRBV5-1 and TRBJ1-2): KAGVTQTPRYLIKTRGQQVTLSCSPISGHRSVSWYQQTPGQGLQFLFEYFSETQRNKGNFPGRFSGRQFSNSRSEMNVSTLELGDSALYLCASSLQGNYGYTFGSGTRLTVV.

V and J are TRBV5-6 and TRBJ1-6, with D perhaps matching TRBD1 (6 bases). CDR1 is SGHDT and CDR2 is YYEEEE in the germline V gene. CDR3 length equals 14 residues. CDR3 in amino acids: CVRGPKSVNSPLHF. As DNA, the CDR3 is TGTGTGCGGGGGCCGAAATCCGTGAATTCACCCCTCCACTTT.

The V call is TRBV21-1, the J call TRBJ2-3; TRBD2 is taken as the D call from the table, unchecked against the DNA. TRBV21-1 is tagged as a pseudogene. The CDR3 consists of 14 residues. CDR3 sequence reads: CASSKRLAGDSQYF. The CDR3 coding sequence is TGTGCCAGCAGCAAACGTCTAGCAGGAGATTCTCAGTATTTT.

The CDR3 nucleotides read TGCGCCAGCAGCTTGGGCCAGCCGGGCAATGAGCAGTTCTTC. Translation gives CASSLGQPGNEQFF. The J gene is TRBJ2-1, the V gene TRBV5-1, with D unresolved. Germline CDR1 is SGHRS and CDR2 is YFSETQ. CDR3 size: 14 residues. V was cut by 0 bases and J by 6 bases, with 10 bases left in between.

The gene calls are TRBV6-5 and TRBJ1-2; 9 nucleotides line up with TRBD1. This CDR3 contains 15 residues. J gave up 4 bases and V 5 bases, and 8 bases lay outside the gene matches. Germline V gene data show CDR1 as MNHEY and CDR2 as SVGAGI. The CDR3: CASSPGTGPIYGYTF. The DNA of the CDR3 is TGTGCCAGCAGTCCCGGGACAGGGCCCATCTATGGCTACACCTTC.

This chain joins TRBV6-1 and TRBJ1-1, with 9 positions matching TRBD1. The CDR3 totals 15 residues. Germline V gene sequence: CDR1 MNHNS, CDR2 SASEGT. J gave up 3 bases and V 5 bases, and 7 bases lay outside the gene matches. In DNA form, the CDR3 reads TGTGCCAGCAGTTCCCGGGACAGGGCTGACACTGAAGCTTTCTTT. Its protein product is CASSSRDRADTEAFF.

The J gene is TRBJ2-5, the V gene TRBV28, with 7 bases that match TRBD2. Germline V gives CDR1 MDHEN, CDR2 SYDVKM. The CDR3 extends over 14 amino acids. V shed 8 bases, J shed 2 bases, and the junction held 8 bases outside the gene matches. CDR3 nucleotide sequence: TGTGCCAGCCTAGCGGCGGGACCACAAGAGACCCAGTACTTC. Translated, it gives CASLAAGPQETQYF.

The CDR3 DNA sequence: TGCGCCAGCAGCGACCAGGGGAGAGAGGCTGAAGCTTTCTTT. It is translated as CASSDQGREAEAFF. The chain has TRBV5-1 and TRBJ1-1; possibly TRBD1 for D (6 bases). V lost 4 bases to trimming and J lost 6 bases, with 16 bases between them. The CDR3 runs 14 residues. CDR1 and CDR2 from the germline V gene are SGHRS and YFSETQ.

This chain joins TRBV7-6 and TRBJ2-5, with a possible D match to TRBD2 (6 bases). Deletions cut 4 bases from V and 2 bases from J, with 8 bases between. The CDR3 is 13 residues long. Germline CDR1 is SGHVS and CDR2 is FNYEAQ. CDR3 loop: CASSYGGQETQYF. The CDR3 DNA is TGTGCCAGCAGCTACGGGGGTCAAGAGACCCAGTACTTC.

J is TRBJ2-7 and V is TRBV19, with 9 bases identical to TRBD1. Germline V gene sequence: CDR1 LNHDA, CDR2 SQIVND (reference sequence). This CDR3 is built from 16 residues. The trim removed 5 bases at V and 1 base at J, leaving 9 bases unmatched. The CDR3 bases are TGTGCCAGTAGTGGGGGGAAGGGACAGGGATCCTACGAGCAGTACTTC. Amino acid sequence: CASSGGKGQGSYEQYF. Supplemented by reference TRBV19 and TRBJ2-7, the full variable domain reads DGGITQSPKYLFRKEGQNVTLSCEQNLNHDAMYWYRQDPGQGLRLIYYSQIVNDFQKGDIAEGYSVSREKKESFPLTVTSAQKNPTAFYLCASSGGKGQGSYEQYFGPGTRLTVT.

CDR3 DNA sequence: TGTGCCAGCAGCCCCGGTGGGGCCGACACTGAAGCTTTCTTT. Its protein product is CASSPGGADTEAFF. The rearrangement uses TRBV7-8 and TRBJ1-1, with a possible D match to TRBD1 (5 bases). V gave up 5 bases and J gave up 3 bases, with 13 bases separating them. CDR1 is SGHVS, CDR2 FQNEAQ, per germline. CDR3 length: 14 amino acids.